Below, 23 T cell receptor beta chains from the same sample are listed, as sequenced in a study of CD8+CD57+ T cells in acquired aplastic anemia. Genomic DNA served as template for TCR beta VDJ and CDR3 profiling. Each CDR3 protein is one row after TCRdb ran MiXCR on the reads. The data hold approximately 150,000 distinct CDR3 sequences, with roughly 43% observed a single time. Patients chosen for sequencing had CD8+CD57+ cells that had expanded, as shown by flow cytometry. The sample was sorted CD4+, CD8+, or CD8+CD57+ T cells (not recorded which) from PBMCs. The source of these receptors is a human donor with aplastic anemia.

In its sample, this clonotype was seen many times. V gene TRBV6-9 combines with J gene TRBJ2-6; D assignment may be TRBD1 or TRBD2 (5 bases each). Germline loops: CDR1 MNHGY, CDR2 SVAAGI. Trimming took off 5 bases at V and 2 bases at J, with 13 bases between the two ends. The CDR3 loop spans 16 amino acids. The CDR3: CASSQGTAPGANVLTF. The CDR3, as DNA: TGTGCCAGCAGTCAAGGGACCGCTCCTGGGGCCAACGTCCTGACTTTC.

This clonotype appeared many times. The chain carries TRBV7-2 and TRBJ1-4, with a tentative D call TRBD1 (6 bases). CDR3 length equals 17 residues. Germline values: CDR1 SGHTA, CDR2 FQGNSA. Between the trimmed V and J ends, which lost 0 bases and 1 base, there was a span of 12 bases. The CDR3 reads CASSLAGRGETNEKLFF. CDR3 DNA sequence: TGTGCCAGCAGCTTAGCTGGCAGGGGAGAAACTAATGAAAAACTGTTTTTT.

This clonotype has ten or more counts. The chain combines TRBV10-3 with TRBJ2-2; maybe TRBD1 (6 bases). CDR1 and CDR2 from the germline V gene are ENHRY and SYGVKD. The CDR3 consists of 15 residues. V was clipped by 3 bases and J by 2 bases, with 10 bases between them. CDR3 in amino acids: CAISDGQKNTGELFF. DNA of the CDR3: TGTGCCATCAGTGATGGACAGAAAAACACCGGGGAGCTGTTTTTT.

With respect to this clonotype: This could be a read error, since a much larger clone is one nucleotide away. The chain employs TRBV7-8 and TRBJ2-7; D is possibly TRBD2 (5 bases). This CDR3 has 12 residues. V lost 5 bases, J lost 7 bases, and 12 bases lay in between. The V gene's germline CDR1 is SGHVS and CDR2 FQNEAQ. The CDR3 DNA sequence: TGTGCCAGCAGCCAGAGGGTTCGTGAGCAGTACTTC. Its protein product is CASSQRVREQYF.

The V and J genes are TRBV24-1 and TRBJ2-3; weak D call: TRBD1 (5 bases). V lost 4 bases to trimming and J lost 4 bases, with 17 bases between them. Germline CDR1 is KGHDR and CDR2 is SFDVKD. The CDR3 sequence is 16 residues long. The CDR3 DNA is TGTGCCACCAGTGAACCGACAGCTCCCTCGGCAGATACGCAGTATTTT. Its protein is CATSEPTAPSADTQYF.

This clonotype has at least ten counts. V is TRBV9 and J is TRBJ1-3; D is undetermined. This CDR3 has 14 amino acids. The V end was cut by 1 base, the J end by 0 bases, with 5 bases between. Per the germline V gene, CDR1 is SGDLS and CDR2 is YYNGEE. CDR3 protein: CASSVRNSGNTIYF. CDR3 DNA: TGTGCCAGCAGCGTAAGGAACTCTGGAAACACCATATATTTT.

The CDR3: CSVSGAYGYTF. The CDR3 coding sequence is TGCAGCGTTTCTGGGGCATATGGCTACACCTTC. The chain carries TRBV29-1 and TRBJ1-2; possibly TRBD1 for D (5 bases). The CDR3 is made up of 11 amino acids. Trimming cost V 5 bases and J 5 bases, with 9 bases left between them. Germline CDR1 reads SQVTM; CDR2 reads ANQGSEA.

The chain carries TRBV4-1 and TRBJ1-6; 7 nucleotides agree with TRBD1. Per the germline V gene, CDR1 is MGHRA and CDR2 is YSYEKL. CDR3 length: 15 amino acids. After removal of 0 bases from V and 11 bases from J, the junction contained 7 bases not matched to a gene. The CDR3 spells CASSQEEATGTPLHF. The CDR3 nucleotides read TGCGCCAGCAGCCAAGAAGAAGCGACAGGGACACCCCTCCACTTT.

CDR3 loop: CASSLTFRDRNQETQYF. In nucleotides, the CDR3 is TGTGCCAGCAGCTTAACGTTTCGCGACAGGAACCAAGAGACCCAGTACTTC. The chain is built from TRBV7-3 and TRBJ2-5; D possibly corresponds to TRBD1 (6 bases). Germline V gene lookup returns CDR1 SGHTA and CDR2 FQGTGA. The V end was cut by 0 bases, the J end by 0 bases, with 14 bases between. This CDR3 has 17 amino acids.

This clonotype was seen at least ten times. This chain links TRBV20-1 with TRBJ2-5, with 8 bases matching TRBD2. V shed 6 bases, J shed 4 bases, and the junction held 7 bases outside the gene matches. This CDR3 is built from 13 residues. From germline, CDR1 is DFQATT and CDR2 SNEGSKA (reference sequence). The CDR3, as DNA: TGCAGTGCAATAGCGGGGCTTCGAGAGACCCAGTACTTC. Its translation is CSAIAGLRETQYF.

This clonotype was observed many times. The V and J genes are TRBV7-9 and TRBJ2-4; D is possibly TRBD1 (6 bases). The length of the CDR3 is 13 residues. CDR1 is SEHNR, CDR2 FQNEAQ, per germline (reference sequence). V lost 5 bases and J lost 6, with 11 bases in between. The CDR3: CASSLQGLNIQYF. The CDR3 DNA reads as TGTGCCAGCAGCCTACAGGGCCTAAACATTCAGTACTTC. The variable domain in full, completed from reference TRBV7-9 and TRBJ2-4, reads DTGVSQNPRHKITKRGQNVTFRCDPISEHNRLYWYRQTLGQGPEFLTYFQNEAQLEKSRLLSDRFSAERPKGSFSTLEIQRTEQGDSAMYLCASSLQGLNIQYFGAGTRLSVL.

This sequence joins TRBV19 and TRBJ1-3; possibly TRBD1 for D (5 bases). The V gene's germline CDR1 is LNHDA and CDR2 SQIVND (reference sequence). V lost 3 bases, J lost 0 bases, and 12 bases lay in between. The CDR3 has 16 amino acids. For the CDR3, the DNA is TGTGCCAGTAGTATGGCGGGGGGAAACTCTGGAAACACCATATATTTT. It codes for CASSMAGGNSGNTIYF.

This clonotype was counted a single time. J is TRBJ1-1 and V is TRBV29-1; D remains ambiguous. CDR3 length: 13 amino acids. CDR1 and CDR2 from the germline V gene are SQVTM and ANQGSEA. V was trimmed by 7 bases and J by 4 bases, leaving 16 bases between them. This CDR3 reads CSAEVGFGTEAFF. CDR3 nucleotides: TGCAGCGCCGAGGTTGGGTTTGGCACTGAAGCTTTCTTT.

This clonotype was picked up many times. This chain joins TRBV5-1 and TRBJ2-3; D remains unclear. Trimming pared 1 base from V and 2 bases from J, leaving 8 bases between. This CDR3 has 14 residues. Germline CDR1 SGHRS, CDR2 YFSETQ. The CDR3 region has the DNA TGCGCCAGCAGCTTGAGAGTCACCACAGATACGCAGTATTTT. It specifies CASSLRVTTDTQYF. The variable domain in full, completed from reference TRBV5-1 and TRBJ2-3, reads KAGVTQTPRYLIKTRGQQVTLSCSPISGHRSVSWYQQTPGQGLQFLFEYFSETQRNKGNFPGRFSGRQFSNSRSEMNVSTLELGDSALYLCASSLRVTTDTQYFGPGTRLTVL.

The rearrangement joins TRBV20-1 to TRBJ1-1, with 7 bases lining up with TRBD1. This CDR3 has 14 amino acids. Germline loops: CDR1 DFQATT, CDR2 SNEGSKA (reference sequence). J was trimmed by 7 bases and V by 0 bases; bases with no gene match: 8. CDR3 region: CSARDPQGYGEAFF. CDR3 DNA: TGCAGTGCTAGAGACCCACAGGGGTATGGTGAAGCTTTCTTT.

This clonotype was observed many times. The rearrangement uses TRBV5-5 and TRBJ1-4; D call uncertain. The CDR3 runs 12 residues. V lost 7 bases, J lost 6 bases, and 10 bases lay in between. Germline CDR1 and CDR2: SGHKS and YYEKEE (reference sequence). Here the CDR3 reads CASPKRDEKLFF. CDR3 nucleotides: TGTGCCAGCCCCAAAAGGGATGAAAAACTGTTTTTT.

This clonotype was counted only a few times. The chain links TRBV18 to TRBJ2-2; no reliable D call. The CDR3 length is 16 residues. V was clipped by 6 bases and J by 1 base, with 15 bases between them. The V gene's germline CDR1 is KGHSH and CDR2 LQKENI. The CDR3 nucleotides read TGTGCCAGCTCGGTGCTTCCGGCGGAGAACACCGGGGAGCTGTTTTTT. Protein: CASSVLPAENTGELFF.

This clonotype was counted many times. The rearrangement links TRBV7-9 to TRBJ1-2; 7 bases line up with TRBD1. This CDR3 comprises 16 residues. The V gene end was trimmed by 4 bases and the J gene end by 4 bases; junction bases not matched to a gene: 12. CDR1 SEHNR and CDR2 FQNEAQ come from the germline V gene (reference sequence). CDR3: CASSSNGVRGTYGYTF. CDR3 coding DNA: TGTGCCAGCAGCTCTAATGGAGTCAGGGGGACCTATGGCTACACCTTC.

On this clonotype: One base away lies a much larger clone, so this may be a sequencing read error. No conserved phenylalanine or tryptophan is present at the end of the CDR3, so a read error is the likely explanation. J is TRBJ2-1 and V is TRBV20-1; D tentatively reads TRBD1 or TRBD2 (6 bases each). The ends were cut back, 5 bases at V and 4 bases at J, with 18 bases in the middle. Per the germline V gene, CDR1 is DFQATT and CDR2 is SNEGSKA (reference sequence). The CDR3 length is 15 residues. The CDR3 loop reads CSALTGAFYYNEQFS. In DNA form, the CDR3 reads TGCAGTGCTTTAACGGGGGCCTTTTATTACAATGAGCAGTTCTCC.

The sample holds many counts of this clonotype. This chain joins TRBV7-2 and TRBJ2-5; 8 nucleotides align to TRBD2. The ends lost 5 bases at V and 3 bases at J; junction bases unmatched: 11. CDR1 and CDR2 (germline): SGHTA, FQGNSA. This CDR3 comprises 16 residues. For the CDR3, the DNA is TGTGCCAGCAGCCCGCGGGAGCGGGGGCCTAAAGAGACCCAGTACTTC. Encoded protein: CASSPRERGPKETQYF.

The CDR3 reads CASSLAWDSNNQPQHF. The CDR3, as DNA: TGTGCCAGCAGTTTAGCCTGGGACAGTAACAATCAGCCCCAGCATTTT. The rearrangement links TRBV12-3 or TRBV12-4 to TRBJ1-5; TRBD1 matches 7 bases. The CDR3 totals 16 residues. The ends lost 0 bases at V and 3 bases at J; junction bases unmatched: 5.

J is TRBJ2-2 and V is TRBV10-1, with 11 positions matching TRBD2. The germline CDR1 and CDR2 sequences are WNHNN and SYGVQD (reference sequence). V shed 6 bases and J 3 bases; nucleotides not matched to a gene: 3. CDR3 length: 15 residues. DNA for the CDR3: TGCGCCAGCAGACTAGCGGGAGACCACACCGGGGAGCTGTTTTTT. It encodes CASRLAGDHTGELFF.

The rearrangement joins TRBV10-3 to TRBJ1-5; no definite D call. Per germline, CDR1 ENHRY and CDR2 SYGVKD. V dropped 5 bases and J dropped 4 bases, with 12 bases sitting between them. The CDR3 is 14 residues long. The CDR3 spells CAISTTEYNQPQHF. DNA of the CDR3: TGTGCCATCAGTACTACAGAGTATAATCAGCCCCAGCATTTT.